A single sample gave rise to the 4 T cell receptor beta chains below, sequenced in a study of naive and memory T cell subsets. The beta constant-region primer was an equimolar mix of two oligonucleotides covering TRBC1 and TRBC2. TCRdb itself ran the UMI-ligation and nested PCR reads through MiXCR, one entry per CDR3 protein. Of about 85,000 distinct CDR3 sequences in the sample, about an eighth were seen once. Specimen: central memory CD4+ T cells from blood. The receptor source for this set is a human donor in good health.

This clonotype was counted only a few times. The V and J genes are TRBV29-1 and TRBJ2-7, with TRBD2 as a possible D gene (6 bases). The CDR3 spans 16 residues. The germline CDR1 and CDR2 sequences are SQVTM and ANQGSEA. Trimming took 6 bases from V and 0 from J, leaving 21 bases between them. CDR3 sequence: CSVEGGRRGRSYEQYF. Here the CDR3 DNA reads TGCAGCGTGGAGGGAGGTCGTAGGGGACGCTCCTACGAGCAGTACTTC.

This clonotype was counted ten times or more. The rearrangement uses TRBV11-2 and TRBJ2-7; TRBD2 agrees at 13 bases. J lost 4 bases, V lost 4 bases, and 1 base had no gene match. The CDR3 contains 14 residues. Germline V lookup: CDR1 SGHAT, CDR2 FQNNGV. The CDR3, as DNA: TGTGCCAGCAGCTCGGGACTAGCGGGATACGAGCAGTACTTC. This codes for CASSSGLAGYEQYF. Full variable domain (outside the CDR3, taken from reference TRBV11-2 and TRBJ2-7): EAGVAQSPRYKIIEKRQSVAFWCNPISGHATLYWYQQILGQGPKLLIQFQNNGVVDDSQLPKDRFSAERLKGVDSTLKIQPAKLEDSAVYLCASSSGLAGYEQYFGPGTRLTVT.

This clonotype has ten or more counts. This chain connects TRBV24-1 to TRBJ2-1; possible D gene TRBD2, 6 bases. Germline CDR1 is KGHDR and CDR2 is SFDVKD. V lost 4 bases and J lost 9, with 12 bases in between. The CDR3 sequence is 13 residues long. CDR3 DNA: TGTGCCACCAGTGACAGCTTAGCGGTTGAGCAGTTCTTC. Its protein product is CATSDSLAVEQFF.

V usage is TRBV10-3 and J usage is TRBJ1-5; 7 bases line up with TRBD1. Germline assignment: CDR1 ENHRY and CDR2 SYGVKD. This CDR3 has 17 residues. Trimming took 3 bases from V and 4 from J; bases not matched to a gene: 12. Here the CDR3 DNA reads TGTGCCATCAGTGATCCCACTAGGGGGCCCCTAAATCAGCCCCAGCATTTT. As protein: CAISDPTRGPLNQPQHF.